Shown below are 22 T cell receptor beta chains from a single sample sequenced in a study of T-cell reconstitution after alpha-beta-depleted transplantation in children (TCRdb year 2016). To prepare the library, PCR was applied. This sample was sequenced with an Illumina HiSeq 2500. To normalize quantification of the TCRbeta repertoire, the TCR libraries were built with molecular barcoding that relied on unique molecular identifiers. The public reads were reanalyzed by TCRdb: fastp trimming at Q25, MiXCR alignment, in-frame beta chains only. Each record represents a unique CDR3 protein, reported with the most common genes and DNA among its rows. This sample holds about 240,000 distinct CDR3 sequences; approximately 12% were observed only once. Of the sample, 2% to 3% is held by the ten largest clones. This sample comprised PBMCs from the stem cell graft donor, obtained from the stem cell graft. These receptors came from a human donor who donated a stem cell graft to a child with acute lymphoblastic leukemia.

This clonotype has more than one count but fewer than ten. This chain uses TRBV5-1 with TRBJ2-5; D possibly corresponds to TRBD2 (5 bases). From germline, CDR1 is SGHRS and CDR2 YFSETQ. This CDR3 comprises 15 residues. Trimming removed 0 bases at V and 3 bases at J, with 12 bases between. CDR3 nucleotide sequence: TGCGCCAGCAGCTTGGTTATATGGGGAGAAGAGACCCAGTACTTC. Its translation: CASSLVIWGEETQYF.

This chain links TRBV7-2 with TRBJ2-7, with 7 bases that match TRBD2. CDR1 is SGHTA, CDR2 FQGNSA, per germline. V shed 2 bases, J shed 1 base, and the junction held 8 bases outside the gene matches. The CDR3 loop spans 16 amino acids. The CDR3 DNA sequence: TGTGCCAGCAGCTTATCCCCGGGGGGACTATCCTACGAGCAGTACTTC. Protein: CASSLSPGGLSYEQYF.

In its sample, this clonotype was seen many times. The chain couples TRBV28 to TRBJ2-5, with D unclear. Trimming left V 4 bases short and J 0 bases short, with 9 bases between. Per germline, CDR1 MDHEN and CDR2 SYDVKM. The CDR3 runs to 14 residues. The CDR3 region has the DNA TGTGCCAGCAGTTCCATAGAGTACCAAGAGACCCAGTACTTC. It codes for CASSSIEYQETQYF.

Points on this clonotype: A much bigger clone sits one base away, suggesting this may be a read error. The V and J genes are TRBV7-9 and TRBJ2-1, with D unclear. The CDR3 is 13 residues long. CDR1 SEHNR and CDR2 FQNEAQ come from the germline V gene (reference sequence). The CDR3 spells CSSSLGPLGEQFF. The CDR3, as DNA: TGTTCCAGCAGCTTGGGCCCCTTGGGGGAGCAGTTCTTC.

This clonotype was observed many times. This chain uses TRBV10-1 with TRBJ2-2; TRBD1 matches 9 bases. The CDR3 sequence is 14 residues long. CDR1 is WNHNN, CDR2 SYGVQD, per germline (reference sequence). J was trimmed by 6 bases and V by 2 bases; bases with no gene match: 1. The CDR3, as DNA: TGCGCCAGCAGTGAGACAGGGGGCCCCGGGGAGCTGTTTTTT. Amino acid sequence: CASSETGGPGELFF.

This clonotype was found many times. V is TRBV20-1 and J is TRBJ2-7; D remains ambiguous. Germline V lookup: CDR1 DFQATT, CDR2 SNEGSKA (reference sequence). The CDR3 has 16 amino acids. V lost 6 bases and J 5 bases, leaving 26 bases between the germline ends. CDR3 bases: TGCAGTGCGCCGACCGTCGGAAGCCTGCCCGTAAACGAGCAGTACTTC. Residues: CSAPTVGSLPVNEQYF.

The table lists this clonotype with many counts. The V and J genes are TRBV20-1 and TRBJ2-5, with TRBD1 as a possible D gene (6 bases). Germline assignment: CDR1 DFQATT and CDR2 SNEGSKA (reference sequence). The CDR3 has 17 amino acids. Trimming took 1 base from V and 3 from J, leaving 21 bases between them. The CDR3 is CSARGFAGVIREETQYF. The CDR3 DNA follows: TGCAGTGCTAGAGGGTTCGCAGGGGTTATTAGGGAAGAGACCCAGTACTTC.

The CDR3 region is CSGTRTNYGYTF. In nucleotides, the CDR3 is TGCAGTGGGACCCGGACCAACTATGGCTACACCTTC. The chain links TRBV20-1 to TRBJ1-2; D gene uncertain. Germline values: CDR1 DFQATT, CDR2 SNEGSKA (reference sequence). Deletions cut 7 bases from V and 2 bases from J, with 11 bases between. The CDR3 runs to 12 residues.

This clonotype was observed at least ten times. This chain connects TRBV7-6 to TRBJ1-6; D not certain. Germline CDR1 is SGHVS and CDR2 is FNYEAQ. This CDR3 comprises 12 residues. Trimming removed 4 bases from V and 13 bases from J, with 11 bases in between. CDR3 in DNA: TGTGCCAGCAGCTCCCCCAGCCGGCCCCTCCACTTT. Protein: CASSSPSRPLHF.

This clonotype was counted ten times or more. This rearrangement joins TRBV5-1 to TRBJ2-7; D gene uncertain. The ends were cut back, 1 base at V and 1 base at J, with 9 bases in the middle. This CDR3 is built from 14 residues. Germline CDR1 and CDR2: SGHRS and YFSETQ. The chain's CDR3 is CASSLSSPSYEQYF. The CDR3 coding sequence is TGCGCCAGCAGCTTGTCTTCCCCTTCCTACGAGCAGTACTTC.

This clonotype was seen at least ten times. The chain uses TRBV7-8 and TRBJ2-3, with 7 bases that match TRBD1. Germline trimming cut 1 base from V and 1 base from J; bases unmatched to any gene: 5. Looked up from germline, CDR1 is SGHVS and CDR2 is FQNEAQ. CDR3 size: 16 residues. The CDR3 DNA follows: TGTGCCAGCAGCTTAGTCCTGACAGGGCGCACAGATACGCAGTATTTT. The encoded protein is CASSLVLTGRTDTQYF.

This clonotype has ten or more counts. The chain employs TRBV4-2 and TRBJ2-1; 8 bases line up with TRBD1. The V segment lost 2 bases and the J segment 6 bases; nucleotides outside the gene matches: 9. The CDR3 runs 16 residues. CDR1 is LGHNA and CDR2 is YNFKEQ in the germline V gene. CDR3: CASSQMGRGLPNEQFF. The CDR3 coding sequence is TGTGCCAGCAGCCAAATGGGCAGGGGGCTTCCCAATGAGCAGTTCTTC.

There are many counts of this clonotype. This sequence joins TRBV5-8 and TRBJ2-7; 9 bases match TRBD1. With 7 bases clipped from V and 5 bases from J, the junction kept 10 bases outside the gene matches. This CDR3 spans 14 amino acids. Germline V lookup: CDR1 SGHTS, CDR2 YDEGEE. The CDR3 DNA follows: TGTGCCAGCCTCAACCGGGACAGGGTCAACGAGCAGTACTTC. As protein: CASLNRDRVNEQYF.

This clonotype showed up many times. CDR3: CASSVTGGREQYF. The CDR3 bases are TGTGCCAGCAGCGTCACAGGGGGCCGCGAGCAGTACTTC. The gene calls are TRBV9 and TRBJ2-7, with 9 positions matching TRBD1. With V trimmed by 2 bases and J by 6 bases, 3 bases remained unmatched. The CDR3 is made up of 13 amino acids. Germline V gives CDR1 SGDLS, CDR2 YYNGEE.

The sample holds many counts of this clonotype. The V call is TRBV7-9, the J call TRBJ2-3; 13 bases map to TRBD2. Germline V gives CDR1 SEHNR, CDR2 FQNEAQ (reference sequence). The junction had 6 bases not matched to a gene; V was cut back by 4 bases and J by 5 bases. CDR3 length: 16 amino acids. CDR3: CASSSPTSGRIDTQYF. The CDR3 region has the DNA TGTGCCAGCAGCTCACCGACTAGCGGGAGGATAGATACGCAGTATTTT.

This clonotype was counted many times. The chain links TRBV14 to TRBJ2-7; D remains unclear. V lost 1 base to trimming and J lost 4 bases, with 5 bases between them. CDR1 is SGHDN, CDR2 FVKESK, per germline. This CDR3 has 12 residues. The CDR3, as DNA: TGTGCCAGCAGCCAAGGATGGTACGAGCAGTACTTC. Its protein product is CASSQGWYEQYF.

The chain links TRBV12-3 or TRBV12-4 to TRBJ1-2; TRBD1 might be the D (6 bases). V dropped 6 bases and J dropped 0 bases, with 20 bases sitting between them. The CDR3 is made up of 17 amino acids. CDR3 DNA sequence: TGTGCCAGCAGCCCCCCCTATGGAGGGGGAGCTAACTATGGCTACACCTTC. Amino acids: CASSPPYGGGANYGYTF.

In its sample, this clonotype was seen many times. The rearrangement uses TRBV5-6 and TRBJ1-3; D possibly corresponds to TRBD1 (5 bases). The V end was cut by 3 bases, the J end by 4 bases, with 14 bases between. Germline lookup yields CDR1 SGHDT and CDR2 YYEEEE. The CDR3 sequence is 15 residues long. The CDR3 sequence is CASSSRGVLGNTIYF. The CDR3 coding sequence is TGTGCCAGCAGCTCCCGGGGGGTACTCGGAAACACCATATATTTT.

A note on this clonotype: This may arise from a read error, as a much more abundant clone is one base away. The rearrangement links TRBV28 to TRBJ2-5; D remains unclear. Germline V CDR1 and CDR2: MDHEN, SYDVKM. This CDR3 is built from 13 residues. CDR3 bases: TGTGCCACCAGTTTAACCGGGCCCGGGACCCAGTACTTC. Its translation: CATSLTGPGTQYF.

This clonotype was detected once. This chain joins TRBV30 and TRBJ2-2; D gene unclear. Germline values: CDR1 GTSNPN, CDR2 SVGIG (reference sequence). V lost 1 base to trimming and J lost 3 bases, with 9 bases between them. The CDR3 length is 14 residues. Here the CDR3 reads CAWSAQVDTGELFF. In DNA, the CDR3 is TGTGCCTGGAGTGCTCAGGTGGACACCGGGGAGCTGTTTTTT.

This clonotype was found many times. The chain has TRBV5-1 and TRBJ2-1; TRBD1 matches at 8 bases. This CDR3 has 17 amino acids. Germline CDR1 SGHRS, CDR2 YFSETQ. V lost 3 bases, J lost 3 bases, and 11 bases stayed unmatched. The CDR3 coding sequence is TGCGCCAGCAGCTCGGAAAATACAGGGGGGAACTACAATGAGCAGTTCTTC. Amino acid sequence: CASSSENTGGNYNEQFF.

In its sample, this clonotype was seen many times. The chain joins TRBV5-1 to TRBJ1-2; the match to TRBD1 covers 9 bases. The germline V gene has CDR1 SGHRS and CDR2 YFSETQ. This CDR3 is 15 amino acids long. Trimming took 3 bases from V and 0 from J; bases not matched to a gene: 3. DNA of the CDR3: TGCGCCAGCAGCTGGGACAGGGAGACTAACTATGGCTACACCTTC. Encoded protein: CASSWDRETNYGYTF.